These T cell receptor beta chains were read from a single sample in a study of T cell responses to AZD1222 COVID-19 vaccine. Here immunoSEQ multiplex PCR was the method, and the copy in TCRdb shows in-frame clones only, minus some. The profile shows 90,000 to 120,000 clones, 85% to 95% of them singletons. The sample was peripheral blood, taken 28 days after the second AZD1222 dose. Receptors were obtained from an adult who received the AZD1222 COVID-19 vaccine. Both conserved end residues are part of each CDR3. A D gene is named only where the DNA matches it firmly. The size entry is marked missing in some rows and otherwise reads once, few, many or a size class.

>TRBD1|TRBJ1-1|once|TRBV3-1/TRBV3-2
TGTGCCAGCCTTAGATCGGACAGGAGGAACACTGAAGCTTTCTTT
CASLRSDRRNTEAFF
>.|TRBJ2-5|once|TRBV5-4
TGTGCCAGCAGCTACGCGGAGACCCAGTACTTC
CASSYAETQYF
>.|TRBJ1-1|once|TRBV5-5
TGTGCCAGCAGCTTGGCCGACCCCAAACGGTGGCGAAACACTGAAGCTTTCTTT
CASSLADPKRWRNTEAFF
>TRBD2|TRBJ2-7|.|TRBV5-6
TGTGCCAGCAGCTCCGGACTAGCGGGAGTTCGCGAGCAGTACTTC
CASSSGLAGVREQYF
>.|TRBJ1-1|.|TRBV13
TGTGCCAGCAGTTACGAGGGGGGAACTGAAGCTTTCTTT
CASSYEGGTEAFF
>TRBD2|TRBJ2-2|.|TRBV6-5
TGTGCCAGCATCTCGCTAGCGGGAATAGTCGGGGAGCTGTTTTTT
CASISLAGIVGELFF
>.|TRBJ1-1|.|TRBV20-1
TGCAGTGCCCCCCCCAGCACTGAAGCTTTCTTT
CSAPPSTEAFF
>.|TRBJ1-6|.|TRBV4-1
TGCGCCAGCAGCCTCCGAGAGTCGTCCAATTCACCCCTCCACTTT
CASSLRESSNSPLHF
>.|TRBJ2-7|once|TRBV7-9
TGTGCCAGCAGCCCTACCTCTTCCTACGAGCAGTACTTC
CASSPTSSYEQYF
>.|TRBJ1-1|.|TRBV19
TGTGCCAGTAACCTCGGCAGTAACACTGAAGCTTTCTTT
CASNLGSNTEAFF
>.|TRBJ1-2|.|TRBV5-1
TGCGCCAGCACCGTGGGCGGCCCCCTGGAGGGCTACACCTTC
CASTVGGPLEGYTF
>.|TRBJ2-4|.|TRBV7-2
TGTGCCAGCAGCTTAGCCGGGGGCGGGGGCATTCAGTACTTC
CASSLAGGGGIQYF
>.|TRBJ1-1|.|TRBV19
TGTGCCAGTAGTATGGGCCTGGCCCTTAAGAACACTGAAGCTTTCTTT
CASSMGLALKNTEAFF
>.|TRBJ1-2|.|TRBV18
TGTGCCAGCTCACCACCTTCGAGAGATAACTATGGCTACACCTTC
CASSPPSRDNYGYTF
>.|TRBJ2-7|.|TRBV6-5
TGTGCCAGCAGTTACTCGAGGACGCCATCCTACGAGCAGTACTTC
CASSYSRTPSYEQYF
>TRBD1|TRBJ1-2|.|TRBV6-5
TGTGCCAGCAGTTACTCGAGGGGGCTTAACTATGGCTACACCTTC
CASSYSRGLNYGYTF
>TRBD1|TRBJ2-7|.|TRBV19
TGTGCCAGTAGCCCCTGGACAGGGGATAGAGGGGAGCAGTACTTC
CASSPWTGDRGEQYF
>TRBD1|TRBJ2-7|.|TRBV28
TGTGCCAGCAGCCCGATCGCCGGGACAGCCTACGAGCAGTACTTC
CASSPIAGTAYEQYF
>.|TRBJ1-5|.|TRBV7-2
TGTGCCAGCAGTTTCAGCGATCTCCAGCCCCAGCATTTT
CASSFSDLQPQHF
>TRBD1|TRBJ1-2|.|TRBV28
TGTGCCAGCAGTTCACCGGGGACAGGCTATGGCTACACCTTC
CASSSPGTGYGYTF
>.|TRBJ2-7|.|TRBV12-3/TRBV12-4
TGTGCCAGCAGCGTTCGGTACTACGAGCAGTACTTC
CASSVRYYEQYF
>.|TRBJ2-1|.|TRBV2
TGTGCCAGCAGTGCGGACACGGTACACAATGAGCAGTTCTTC
CASSADTVHNEQFF
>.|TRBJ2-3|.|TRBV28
TGTGCCAGCAGTTGGAGGGGTAGGGCAGATACGCAGTATTTT
CASSWRGRADTQYF
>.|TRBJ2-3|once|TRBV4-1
TGCGCCAGCAGCCAGGGCCGGGACTTAGATACGCAGTATTTT
CASSQGRDLDTQYF
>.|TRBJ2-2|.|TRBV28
TGTGCCAGCATCGACAGGAACACCGGGGAGCTGTTTTTT
CASIDRNTGELFF
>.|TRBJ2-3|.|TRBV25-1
TGTGCCAGCTCTCAATTCACAGATACGCAGTATTTT
CASSQFTDTQYF
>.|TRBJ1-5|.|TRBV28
TGTGCCAGCAGTCCCGACAGGCCGTTGGGCAATCAGCCCCAGCATTTT
CASSPDRPLGNQPQHF
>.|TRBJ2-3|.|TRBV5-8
TGTGCCAGCAGCAAGGGACAGACTAGAACAGATACGCAGTATTTT
CASSKGQTRTDTQYF
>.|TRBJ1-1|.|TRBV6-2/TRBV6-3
TGTGCCAGCAGTTATGCCAAGAAGGCTGAAGCTTTCTTT
CASSYAKKAEAFF
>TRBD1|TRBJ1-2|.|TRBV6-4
TGTGCCAGCAGCAGGACAGGGAGCAACTATGGCTACACCTTC
CASSRTGSNYGYTF
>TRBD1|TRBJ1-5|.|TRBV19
TGTGCCAGTAGGACAGGGGCAGGTCAGCCCCAGCATTTT
CASRTGAGQPQHF
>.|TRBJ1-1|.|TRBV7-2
TGTGCCAGCAGCGAGGGGTTCACTGAAGCTTTCTTT
CASSEGFTEAFF
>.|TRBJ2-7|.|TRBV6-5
TGTGCCACCAGTTACTCAAGAGAGCAGTACTTC
CATSYSREQYF
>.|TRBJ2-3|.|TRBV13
TGTGCCAGCAGCTCAACAGATACGCAGTATTTT
CASSSTDTQYF
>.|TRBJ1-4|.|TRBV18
TGTGCCAGCTCACCACTTGAGAATGAAAAACTGTTTTTT
CASSPLENEKLFF
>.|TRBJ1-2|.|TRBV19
TGTGCCAGTAGTATAGATCGATGGACAGCGTATGGCTACACCTTC
CASSIDRWTAYGYTF
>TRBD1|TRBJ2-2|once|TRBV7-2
TGTGCCAGCAGCTTCTGGACAGGGGACGCCGGGGAGCTGTTTTTT
CASSFWTGDAGELFF
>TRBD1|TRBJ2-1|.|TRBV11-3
TGTGCCAGCAGCTCCCGACAGGGGGTGGACAATGAGCAGTTCTTC
CASSSRQGVDNEQFF
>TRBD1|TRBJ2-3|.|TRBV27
TGTGCCAGCAGTTACGACCGGGACAGGACAGATACGCAGTATTTT
CASSYDRDRTDTQYF